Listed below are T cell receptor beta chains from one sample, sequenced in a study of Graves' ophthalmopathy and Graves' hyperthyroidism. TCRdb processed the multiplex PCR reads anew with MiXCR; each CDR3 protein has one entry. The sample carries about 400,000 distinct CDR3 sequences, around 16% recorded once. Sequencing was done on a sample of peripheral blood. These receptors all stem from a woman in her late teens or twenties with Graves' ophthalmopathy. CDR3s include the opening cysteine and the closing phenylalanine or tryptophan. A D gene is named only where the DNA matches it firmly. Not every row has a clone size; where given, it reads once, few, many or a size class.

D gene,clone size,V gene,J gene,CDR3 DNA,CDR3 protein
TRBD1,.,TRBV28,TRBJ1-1,TGTGCCAGCAGTCCTCACCGGACAGGGATGAACACTGAAGCTTTCTTT,CASSPHRTGMNTEAFF
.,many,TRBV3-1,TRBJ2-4,TGTGCCAGCAGCTACGGTGGGGGAAACATTCAGTACTTC,CASSYGGGNIQYF
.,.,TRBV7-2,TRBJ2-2,TGTGCCAGCAGCTTTACTCCCCCCCCCGGGGAGCTGTTTTTT,CASSFTPPPGELFF
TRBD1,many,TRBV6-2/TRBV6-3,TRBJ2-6,TGTGCCAGCAGACTCCCGGGACAGGGGCCCTCTGGGGCCAACGTCCTGACTTTC,CASRLPGQGPSGANVLTF
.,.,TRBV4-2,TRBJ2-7,TGTGCCAGCAGCCAAGGACCGGGCTCCTACGAGCAGTACTTC,CASSQGPGSYEQYF
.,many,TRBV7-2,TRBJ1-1,TGTGCCAGCAGCTTAGTGGGGGTTACAGCTTTCTTT,CASSLVGVTAFF
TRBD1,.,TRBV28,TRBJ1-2,TGTGCCAGCAGTCTTACAGGGGCGACTTATGGCTACACCTTC,CASSLTGATYGYTF
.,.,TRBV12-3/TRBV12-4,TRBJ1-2,TGTGCCAGCAGTTTAGCTTTTAACAGCGGGGAGGGAGGCTACACCTTC,CASSLAFNSGEGGYTF
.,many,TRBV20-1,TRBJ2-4,TGCAGTGCTACCGGACTAGTGGGGGCCATTCAGTACTTC,CSATGLVGAIQYF
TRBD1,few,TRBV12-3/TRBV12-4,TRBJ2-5,TGTGCCAGCAGTTACGAAATGCCGGACAGGGGATTTAGGGAGACCCAGTACTTC,CASSYEMPDRGFRETQYF
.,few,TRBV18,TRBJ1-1,TGTGCCAGCTCACCACCGACCCGAAACGCTGAAGCTTCCTTT,CASSPPTRNAEASF
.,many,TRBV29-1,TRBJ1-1,TGCAGCGTTGAAGTGTTGGGAGGGCCCATGAACACTGAAGCTTTCTTT,CSVEVLGGPMNTEAFF
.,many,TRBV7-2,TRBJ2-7,TGTGCCAGCAGCCGAACCTCCAGCGGGTTTACCTACGAGCAGTACTTC,CASSRTSSGFTYEQYF
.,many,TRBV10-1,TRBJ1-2,TGCGCCAGAGGACGCGGGCAGGCCAGGCGGGGCTACACCTTC,CARGRGQARRGYTF
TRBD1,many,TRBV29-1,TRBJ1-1,TGCAGCGTGATGGGACAGGTCCCCCGGGGAGCTTTCTTT,CSVMGQVPRGAFF
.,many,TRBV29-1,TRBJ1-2,TGCAGCGTTGAAGCCCTGAACTATGGCTACACCTTC,CSVEALNYGYTF
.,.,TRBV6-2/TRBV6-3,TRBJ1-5,TGTGCCAGCAGTTACGGGGAGGAAAATTGGCCCCAGCATTTT,CASSYGEENWPQHF
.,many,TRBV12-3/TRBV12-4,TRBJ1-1,TGTGCCAGCAGCCAAAGGGTAGGGAACACTGAAGCTTTCTTT,CASSQRVGNTEAFF
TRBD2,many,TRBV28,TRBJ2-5,TGTGCCAGCAGACCTAGCGGGGGGGATTCAGAGACCCAGTACTTC,CASRPSGGDSETQYF
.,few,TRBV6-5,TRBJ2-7,TGTGCCAGCAGTTACTCGTTCGGGAGAGTCAGTGGCGAGCAGTACTTC,CASSYSFGRVSGEQYF
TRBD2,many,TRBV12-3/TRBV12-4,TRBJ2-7,TGTGCCAGCAGTCACATGGGGGGGGAGCAGTACTTC,CASSHMGGEQYF
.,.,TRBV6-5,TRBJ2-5,TGTGCCAGCAGTTTACAACAAGGACAAGAGACCCAGTACTTC,CASSLQQGQETQYF
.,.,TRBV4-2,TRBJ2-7,TGTGCCAGCAGCCAAGGATTTTTGGGATCGAAGAGAGGGGGAGATTACGAGCAGTACTTC,CASSQGFLGSKRGGDYEQYF
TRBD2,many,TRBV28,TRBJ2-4,TGTGCCAGCAGGCTAAGCGGGGGGTCCCAAAACATTCAGTACTTC,CASRLSGGSQNIQYF
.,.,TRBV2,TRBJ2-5,TGTGCCAGCACGAGCCAGGGTTCGGGGGAGACCCAGTACTTC,CASTSQGSGETQYF
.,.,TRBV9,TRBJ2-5,TGTGCCAGCAGTGAAGGTAACTGGGGAGAGACCCAGTACTTC,CASSEGNWGETQYF
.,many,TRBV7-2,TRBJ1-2,TGTGCCAGCAGCTTAGGTTCCGGGACCTATGGCTACACCTTC,CASSLGSGTYGYTF
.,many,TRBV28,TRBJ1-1,TGTGCCAGCAGTTTTGTGGGCCTCTGGTTGACTGAAGCTTTCTTT,CASSFVGLWLTEAFF
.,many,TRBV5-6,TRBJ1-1,TGTGCCAGCACCCAAGTCCGGGGTCGCGGAGCTTTCTTT,CASTQVRGRGAFF
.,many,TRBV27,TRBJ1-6,TGTGCCCCACAAGGACAGTATTCACCCCTCCACTTT,CAPQGQYSPLHF
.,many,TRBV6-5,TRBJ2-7,TGTGCCAGCAGTTACCCTGCTACCTACGAGCAGTACTTC,CASSYPATYEQYF
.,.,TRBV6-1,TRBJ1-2,TGTGCCAGCAGTGAAGGGGGCTTGAGCTATGGCTACACCTTC,CASSEGGLSYGYTF
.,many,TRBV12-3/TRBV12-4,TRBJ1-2,TGTGCCAGCAGTTTAGGGTGGGGGAATGAGGCCCACTATGGCTACACCTTC,CASSLGWGNEAHYGYTF
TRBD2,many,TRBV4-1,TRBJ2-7,TGCGCCAGCAGCCTGCAACTAGCGGGAGGTCGCGAGCAGTACTTC,CASSLQLAGGREQYF
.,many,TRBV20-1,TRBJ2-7,TGCAGTGCTAGAGACGCCGAGGGATACTCCTACGAGCAGTACTTC,CSARDAEGYSYEQYF
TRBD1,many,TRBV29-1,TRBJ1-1,TGCAGCGGCACAGGGGCAAACACTGAAGCTTTCTTT,CSGTGANTEAFF
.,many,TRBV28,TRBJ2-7,TGTGCCAGCAGTTTACAGTCAGACGAGCAGTACTTC,CASSLQSDEQYF
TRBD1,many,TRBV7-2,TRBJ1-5,TGTGCCAGCAGCTCGGACAGGGCGAATCAGCCCCAGCATTTT,CASSSDRANQPQHF
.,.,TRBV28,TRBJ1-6,TGTGCCAGCAGTTTACGGACTTCACCCCTCCACTTT,CASSLRTSPLHF
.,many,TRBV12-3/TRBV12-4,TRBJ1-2,TGTGCCAGCAGTTTGAGGCGCCAGAATGGCTACACCTTC,CASSLRRQNGYTF
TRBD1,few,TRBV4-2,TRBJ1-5,TGTGCCAGCGGCCAAGATATACAGGGGGCTTTGAGCAATCAGCCCCAGCATTTT,CASGQDIQGALSNQPQHF
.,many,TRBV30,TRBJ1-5,TGTGCCTGGAGGAGGGCGGGTCAGCCCCAGCATTTT,CAWRRAGQPQHF
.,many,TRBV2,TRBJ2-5,TGTGCCAGCAATCGGAACGGGCAAGAGACCCAGTACTTC,CASNRNGQETQYF
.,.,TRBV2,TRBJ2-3,TGTGCCAGCAGGGGAGACCCCACAGATACGCAGTATTTT,CASRGDPTDTQYF
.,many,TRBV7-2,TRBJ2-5,TGTGCCAGCAGCTTAGCAACGAACAGGGTAGAGACCCAGTACTTC,CASSLATNRVETQYF
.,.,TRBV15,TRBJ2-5,TGTGCCACCAGCAGAGAAGGGAGGCAAGAGACCCAGTACTTC,CATSREGRQETQYF
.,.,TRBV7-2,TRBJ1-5,TGTGCCAGCAGCCCTCCGGGACATACAAATCAGCCCCAGCATTTT,CASSPPGHTNQPQHF
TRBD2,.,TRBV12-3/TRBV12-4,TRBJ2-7,TGTGCCAGCAGTTTAACGGGAGGTCTGTACGAGCAGTACTTC,CASSLTGGLYEQYF
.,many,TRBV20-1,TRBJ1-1,TGCAGCTTAGGTGGGGGCACTGAAGCTTTCTTT,CSLGGGTEAFF
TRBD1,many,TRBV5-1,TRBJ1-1,TGCGCCAGCAGCTTAACCGGGACAGGGGTAAAAACTGAAGCTTTCTTT,CASSLTGTGVKTEAFF
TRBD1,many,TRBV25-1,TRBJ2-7,TGTGCCAGCAGTGACCGTGACAGGGAGTTAGACTACGAGCAGTACTTC,CASSDRDRELDYEQYF
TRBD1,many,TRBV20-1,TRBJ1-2,TGCAGTGCTAGAGCTCTGGGGGGACAGGGTCCCACTAACTATGGCTACACCTTC,CSARALGGQGPTNYGYTF
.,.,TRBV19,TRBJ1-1,TGTGCCAGTAGCCCTAACCCGGGTTTGGGCACTGAAGCTTTCTTT,CASSPNPGLGTEAFF
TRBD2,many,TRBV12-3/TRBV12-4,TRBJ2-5,TGTGCCAGCAGTTTGGCCGGGACTAGCGTCTACCAAGAGACCCAGTACTTC,CASSLAGTSVYQETQYF
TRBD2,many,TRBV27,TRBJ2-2,TGTGCCAGCAGGACGGGGGGGGCGCGAAGGGGCGGGGAGCTGTTTTTT,CASRTGGARRGGELFF